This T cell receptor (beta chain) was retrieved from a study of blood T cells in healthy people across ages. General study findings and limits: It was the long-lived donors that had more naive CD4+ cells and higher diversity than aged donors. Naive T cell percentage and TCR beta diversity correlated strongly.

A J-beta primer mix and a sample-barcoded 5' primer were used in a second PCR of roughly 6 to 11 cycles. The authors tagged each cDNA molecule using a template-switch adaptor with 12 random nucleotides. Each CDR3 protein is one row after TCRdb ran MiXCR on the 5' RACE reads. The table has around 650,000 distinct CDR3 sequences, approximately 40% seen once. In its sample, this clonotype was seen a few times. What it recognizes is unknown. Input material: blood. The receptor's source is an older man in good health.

CDR3 sequence: CASSKQGWDEQFF. As DNA, the CDR3 is TGTGCCAGCAGTAAACAGGGGTGGGATGAGCAGTTCTTC. The chain is built from TRBV6-5 and TRBJ2-1; 7 nucleotides match TRBD1. CDR1 MNHEY and CDR2 SVGAGI come from the germline V gene. This CDR3 comprises 13 residues. The V gene end was trimmed by 5 bases and the J gene end by 8 bases; junction bases not matched to a gene: 6.